The sequence of this T cell receptor (beta chain) was determined in a study of neurological immune-mediated disorders. Study observations and caveats: Patients with HTLV-1-associated myelopathy had the highest level of TCR clonal expansion, whereas patients with multiple sclerosis had the lowest level, falling beneath the level found in healthy controls.

This clonotype was seen repeatedly, ten times or more. The antigen is not known. cDNA synthesis was performed by 5'RACE with 10-nucleotide random UMIs. TCRdb recomputed calls from the 5' RACE reads with MiXCR, one row per CDR3 protein. The sample includes approximately 50,000 distinct CDR3 sequences, approximately 8.4% seen only once; the top ten take about 2%. Sample time point: longitudinal time-point 3. Trimming pared 0 bases from V and 1 base from J, leaving 7 bases between. This CDR3 is 16 amino acids long. CDR1 is MNHEY and CDR2 is SVGAGI in the germline V gene. The genes are TRBV6-5 and TRBJ1-6; D is unresolved. The sample was PBMCs. The sequence was collected from a woman aged 35 to 49 in good health. The CDR3 DNA reads TGTGCCAGCAGTTACTCCGGTTTTTCCTATAATTCACCCCTCCACTTT. Its protein product is CASSYSGFSYNSPLHF.